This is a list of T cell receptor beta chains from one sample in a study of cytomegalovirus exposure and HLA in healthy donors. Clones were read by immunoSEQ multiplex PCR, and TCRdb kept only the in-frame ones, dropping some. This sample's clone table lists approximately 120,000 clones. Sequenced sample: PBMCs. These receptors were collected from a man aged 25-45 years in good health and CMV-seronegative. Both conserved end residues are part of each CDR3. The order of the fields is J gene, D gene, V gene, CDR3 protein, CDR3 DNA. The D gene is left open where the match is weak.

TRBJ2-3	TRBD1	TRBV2	CASSEPGQGAEDTQYF	TGTGCCAGCAGTGAGCCGGGACAGGGGGCGGAAGATACGCAGTATTTT
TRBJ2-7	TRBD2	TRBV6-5	CASTRAGTSVSEQYF	TGTGCCAGCACCAGAGCCGGGACTAGCGTGAGCGAGCAGTACTTC
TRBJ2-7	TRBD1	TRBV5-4	CASSSQGATYEQYF	TGTGCCAGCAGCTCACAGGGGGCGACCTACGAGCAGTACTTC
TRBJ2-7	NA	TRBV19	CASSPNGLLSYEQYF	TGTGCCAGTAGCCCTAACGGACTACTCTCCTACGAGCAGTACTTC
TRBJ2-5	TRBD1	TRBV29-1	CSVEGGTRTGGAETQYF	TGCAGCGTTGAAGGCGGGACACGGACAGGGGGCGCGGAGACCCAGTACTTC
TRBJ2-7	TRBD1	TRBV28	CASSLTWGQKFSYEQYF	TGTGCCAGCAGTTTAACATGGGGACAGAAATTCTCCTACGAGCAGTACTTC
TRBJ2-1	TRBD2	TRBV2	CASSVGLAGADEQFF	TGTGCCAGCAGTGTGGGACTAGCGGGAGCGGATGAGCAGTTCTTC
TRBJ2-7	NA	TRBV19	CASSMGLGGYEQYF	TGTGCCAGTAGTATGGGGCTGGGGGGCTACGAGCAGTACTTC
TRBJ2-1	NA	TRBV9	CASSVSGDASYNEQFF	TGTGCCAGCAGCGTATCAGGGGACGCCTCCTACAATGAGCAGTTCTTC
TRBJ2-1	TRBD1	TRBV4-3	CASSQDRSTYNEQFF	TGCGCCAGCAGCCAGGACAGGTCGACCTACAATGAGCAGTTCTTC
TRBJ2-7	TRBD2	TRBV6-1	CASSELGGSSYEQYF	TGTGCCAGCAGTGAATTGGGCGGGAGCTCCTACGAGCAGTACTTC
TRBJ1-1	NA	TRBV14	CASSQETNTEAFF	TGTGCCAGCAGCCAAGAAACAAACACTGAAGCTTTCTTT
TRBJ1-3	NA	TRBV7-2	CASSQTGGGNTIYF	TGTGCCAGCAGCCAGACGGGCGGGGGAAACACCATATATTTT
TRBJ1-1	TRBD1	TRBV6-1	CASSIGDRVNTEAFF	TGTGCCAGCAGTATAGGGGACAGGGTGAACACTGAAGCTTTCTTT
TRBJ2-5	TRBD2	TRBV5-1	CASSLLTSEKTQYF	TGCGCCAGCAGCTTGTTGACTAGCGAAAAGACCCAGTACTTC
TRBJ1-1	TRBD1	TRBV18	CASSPLGQVDTEAFF	TGTGCCAGCTCACCATTAGGACAGGTCGATACTGAAGCTTTCTTT
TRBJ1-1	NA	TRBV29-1	CSVEGPINTEAFF	TGCAGCGTGGAGGGTCCGATAAACACTGAAGCTTTCTTT